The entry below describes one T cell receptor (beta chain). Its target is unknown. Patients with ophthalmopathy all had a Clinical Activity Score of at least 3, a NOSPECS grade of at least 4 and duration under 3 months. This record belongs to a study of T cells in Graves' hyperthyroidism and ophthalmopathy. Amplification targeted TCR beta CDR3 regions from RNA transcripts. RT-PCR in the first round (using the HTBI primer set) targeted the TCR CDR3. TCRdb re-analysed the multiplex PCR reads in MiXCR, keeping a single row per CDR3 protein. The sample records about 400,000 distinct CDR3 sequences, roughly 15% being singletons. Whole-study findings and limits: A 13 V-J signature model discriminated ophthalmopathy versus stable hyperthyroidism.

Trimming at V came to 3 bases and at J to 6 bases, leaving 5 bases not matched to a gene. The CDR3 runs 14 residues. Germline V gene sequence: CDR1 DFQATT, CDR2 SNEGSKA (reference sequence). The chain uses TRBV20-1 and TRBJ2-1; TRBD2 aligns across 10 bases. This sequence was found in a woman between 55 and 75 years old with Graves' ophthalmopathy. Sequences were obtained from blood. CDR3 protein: CSASPGTSANEQFF. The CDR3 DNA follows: TGCAGTGCTAGTCCTGGGACTAGCGCCAATGAGCAGTTCTTC.